The sequence of this T cell receptor (beta chain) was determined in a study of blood T cell repertoires in COVID-19. V was pared by 6 bases and J by 2 bases, with 12 bases of the junction left unmatched. This CDR3 spans 16 amino acids. Germline values: CDR1 MDHEN, CDR2 SYDVKM. The data were produced by immunoSEQ multiplex PCR, yet TCRdb's version contains in-frame clones alone and is incomplete. Of approximately 230,000 clones in the sample, about 86% were seen once. This chain connects TRBV28 to TRBJ1-2, with 7 bases fitting TRBD1. The receptor was isolated from an older man with acute or convalescent COVID-19. Sequenced material: peripheral blood. The CDR3 is CASRRTGGSMNYGYTF. The CDR3 nucleotides read TGTGCCAGCAGACGGACAGGTGGTTCGATGAACTATGGCTACACCTTC.